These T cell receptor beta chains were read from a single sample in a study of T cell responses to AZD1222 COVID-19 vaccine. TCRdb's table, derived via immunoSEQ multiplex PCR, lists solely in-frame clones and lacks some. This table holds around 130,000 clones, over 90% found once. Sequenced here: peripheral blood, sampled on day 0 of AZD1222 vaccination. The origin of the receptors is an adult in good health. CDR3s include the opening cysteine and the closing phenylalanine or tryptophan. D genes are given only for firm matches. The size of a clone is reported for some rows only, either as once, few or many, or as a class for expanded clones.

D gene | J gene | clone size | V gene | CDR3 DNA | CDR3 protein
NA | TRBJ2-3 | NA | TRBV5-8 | TGTGCCAGCGCCCTGGTCAGTACGCAGTATTTT | CASALVSTQYF
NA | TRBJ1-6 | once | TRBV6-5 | TGTGCCAGCAGTTACTCGGGGACCTATAATTCACCCCTCCACTTT | CASSYSGTYNSPLHF
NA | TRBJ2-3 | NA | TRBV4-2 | TGTGCCAGCAGCTCCTGGGCTAGCCCGGGAGATACGCAGTATTTT | CASSSWASPGDTQYF
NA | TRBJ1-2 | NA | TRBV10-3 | TGTGCCATCAGCGCGGACATTAACTATGGCTACACCTTC | CAISADINYGYTF
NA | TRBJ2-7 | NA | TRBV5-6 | TGTGCCAGCAGCTTGGGGGTTCAGGGGTTCGAGCAGTACTTC | CASSLGVQGFEQYF
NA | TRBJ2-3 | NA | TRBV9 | TGTGCCAGCAGCCCCGCAGTGGGCACAGATACGCAGTATTTT | CASSPAVGTDTQYF
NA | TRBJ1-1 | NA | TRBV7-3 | TGTGCCAGCAGCTTAACGGGACCCCAGGGCCCTGCTTTCTTT | CASSLTGPQGPAFF
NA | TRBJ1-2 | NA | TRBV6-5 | TGTGCCAGCAGGGGGAACTATGGCTACACCTTC | CASRGNYGYTF
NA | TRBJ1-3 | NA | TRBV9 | TGTGCCAGCAGCGCAGACAGCTCTGGAAACACCATATATTTT | CASSADSSGNTIYF
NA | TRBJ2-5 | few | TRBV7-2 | TGTGCCAGCAGCTTAGCGTCAGTGCCCCAAGAGACCCAGTACTTC | CASSLASVPQETQYF
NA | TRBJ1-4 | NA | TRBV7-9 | TGTGCCTCCCGGGAAAGTAATGAAAAACTGTTTTTT | CASRESNEKLFF
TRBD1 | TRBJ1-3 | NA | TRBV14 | TGTGCCAGCAGCCAACCCGACAGGGGGGCTGGAAACACCATATATTTT | CASSQPDRGAGNTIYF
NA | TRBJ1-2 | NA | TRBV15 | TGTGCCACCAGCAGAGATCAGGTTGCCGGATCGGGCTATGGCTACACCTTC | CATSRDQVAGSGYGYTF
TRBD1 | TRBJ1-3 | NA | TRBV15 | TGTGCCACCAGCAGAAGGGGACAGGGGGCTGGAAACACCATATATTTT | CATSRRGQGAGNTIYF
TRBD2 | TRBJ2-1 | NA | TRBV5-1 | TGCGCCAGCAGTCTGGGACTAGCGGGGGGCCTTTACAATGAGCAGTTCTTC | CASSLGLAGGLYNEQFF
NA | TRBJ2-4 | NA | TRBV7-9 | TGTGCCAGCAGCTTTGGAGAAAACATTCAGTACTTC | CASSFGENIQYF
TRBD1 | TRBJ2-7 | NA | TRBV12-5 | TGTGCTAGTGCTTTGGGGACAGCGCGTAGGGTCTCCTACGAGCAGTACTTC | CASALGTARRVSYEQYF
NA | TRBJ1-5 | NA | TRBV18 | TGTGCCAGCTCATTGGGGAGGTCTAGTCAGCCCCAGCATTTT | CASSLGRSSQPQHF
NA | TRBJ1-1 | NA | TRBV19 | TGTGCCACCGACGGAGGAAACACTGAAGCTTTCTTT | CATDGGNTEAFF
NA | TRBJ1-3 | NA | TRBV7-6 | TGTGCCAGCAGCTTAGGGGACTCTGGAAACACCATATATTTT | CASSLGDSGNTIYF
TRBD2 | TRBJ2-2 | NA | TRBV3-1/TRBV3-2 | TGTGCCAGCAGCCAAGATGGAGGACTAGCGGGGGACCTGAACACCGGGGAGCTGTTTTTT | CASSQDGGLAGDLNTGELFF
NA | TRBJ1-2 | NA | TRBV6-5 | TGTGCCAGCAGTTACACTCCAGGGAACTATGGCTACACCTTC | CASSYTPGNYGYTF
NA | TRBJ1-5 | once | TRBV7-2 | TGTGCCAGCAGCGTCAGGGCTGATCAGCCCCAGCATTTT | CASSVRADQPQHF
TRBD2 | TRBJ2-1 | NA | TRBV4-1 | TGCGCCAGCAGCCGCGCGGTAGCGGGGGGCCACGGTGAGCAGTTCTTC | CASSRAVAGGHGEQFF
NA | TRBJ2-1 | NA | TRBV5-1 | TGCGCCAGCAGCGTGATGGATGAGCAGTTCTTC | CASSVMDEQFF
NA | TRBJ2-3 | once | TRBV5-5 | TGTGCCAGCAGCTTGGGCAGAGGGACAGATACGCAGTATTTT | CASSLGRGTDTQYF
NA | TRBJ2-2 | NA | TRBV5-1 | TGCGCCAGCAGCTGGGGGCAGGGCCTCCCGAACACCGGGGAGCTGTTTTTT | CASSWGQGLPNTGELFF
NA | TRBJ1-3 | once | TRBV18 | TGTGCCAGCTCACCCACCCGTATCTCTGGAAACACCATATATTTT | CASSPTRISGNTIYF
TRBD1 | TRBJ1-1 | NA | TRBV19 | TGTGCCAGTAAAACCAATCTGGGACAGGGATCCACTGAAGCTTTCTTT | CASKTNLGQGSTEAFF
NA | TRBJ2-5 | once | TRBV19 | TGTGCCAGTAGTCTCTCGAGGATGGGGCAAGAGACCCAGTACTTC | CASSLSRMGQETQYF
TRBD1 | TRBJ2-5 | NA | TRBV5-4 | TGTGCCAGCAGCTTGGCCCAGGGGGTAGCTCAAGAGACCCAGTACTTC | CASSLAQGVAQETQYF
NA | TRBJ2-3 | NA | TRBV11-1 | TGTGCCAGCAGCTTAGATATCACAGATACGCAGTATTTT | CASSLDITDTQYF
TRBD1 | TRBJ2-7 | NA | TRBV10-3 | TGTGCCACCCAGGGGGCCAACGAGCAGTACTTC | CATQGANEQYF
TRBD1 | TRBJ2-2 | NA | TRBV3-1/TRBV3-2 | TGTGCCAGCACCCCCCGGGACAGGGGAACCGGGGAGCTGTTTTTT | CASTPRDRGTGELFF
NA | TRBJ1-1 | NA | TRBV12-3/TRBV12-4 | TGTGCCAGCAGTAGTTCCGGGACGAACGCTTTCTTT | CASSSSGTNAFF
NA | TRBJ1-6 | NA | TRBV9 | TGTGCCAGCAGCGTAGGGCAGGCCGTTTCACCCCTCCACTTT | CASSVGQAVSPLHF
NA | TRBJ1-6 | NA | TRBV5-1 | TGCGCCAGCAGTATCAACTCAGAGGGGGGTTCACCCCTCCACTTT | CASSINSEGGSPLHF
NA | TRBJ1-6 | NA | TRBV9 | TGTGCCAGCAGCCCCCGACAGGCGTTTTCACCCCTCCACTTT | CASSPRQAFSPLHF
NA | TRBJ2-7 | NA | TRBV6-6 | TGTGCCAGCAGTAGTCACCACGAAGACTACGAGCAGTACTTC | CASSSHHEDYEQYF
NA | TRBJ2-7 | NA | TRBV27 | TGTGCCAGCAGTCCCACCTACGTGTCGGTCACCTACGAGCAGTACTTC | CASSPTYVSVTYEQYF
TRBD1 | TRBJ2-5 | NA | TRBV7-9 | TGTGCCAGCAGCGACAGGGGCCGGGAGACCCAGTACTTC | CASSDRGRETQYF
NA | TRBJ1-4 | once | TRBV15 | TGTGCCACCAGCAGATCGCGACAGGCGGCTAATGAAAAACTGTTTTTT | CATSRSRQAANEKLFF
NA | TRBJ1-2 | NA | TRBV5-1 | TGCGCCAGCAGCTTTGGGCAGGATGTAGGCGGCTACACCTTC | CASSFGQDVGGYTF
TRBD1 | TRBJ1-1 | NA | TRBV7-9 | TGTGCCAGCAGCCCCGGACAGGGAGGGACTGAAGCTTTCTTT | CASSPGQGGTEAFF
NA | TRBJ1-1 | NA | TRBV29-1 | TGCAGCGTTGAAGATGGTGCCTCTGAAGCTTTCTTT | CSVEDGASEAFF
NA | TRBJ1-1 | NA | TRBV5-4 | TGTGCCAGCAGCTTGAATACTGAAGCTTTCTTT | CASSLNTEAFF
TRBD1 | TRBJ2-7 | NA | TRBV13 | TGTGCCAGCAGCTGGGACAGGGGGCCTCCTGGCGAGCAGTACTTC | CASSWDRGPPGEQYF
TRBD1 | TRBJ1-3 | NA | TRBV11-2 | TGTGCCAGCAGCTTAGATGATACTATTAGGACGACAGGGACTGGAAACACCATATATTTT | CASSLDDTIRTTGTGNTIYF
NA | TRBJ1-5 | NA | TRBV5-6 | TGTGCCAGCAGCATGGACATGGGTCAGCCCCAGCATTTT | CASSMDMGQPQHF
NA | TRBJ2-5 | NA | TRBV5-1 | TGCGCCAGCAGCTTGGGCTACCCCGGGGAGACCCAGTACTTC | CASSLGYPGETQYF
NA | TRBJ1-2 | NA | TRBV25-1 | TGTGCCAGCAGTGCGGGGCTCTACGGCTATGGCTACACCTTC | CASSAGLYGYGYTF
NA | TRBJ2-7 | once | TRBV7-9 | TGTGCCAGCAGGACTTCCCGGACAGACTCCTACGAGCAGTACTTC | CASRTSRTDSYEQYF
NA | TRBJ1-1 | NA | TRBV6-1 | TGTGCCAGCAGTGAATGGTGGACAACTTATAACACTGAAGCTTTCTTT | CASSEWWTTYNTEAFF
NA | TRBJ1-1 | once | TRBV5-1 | TGCGCCAGCAGCTGGGCTGTAGCGGGGGTGAACACTGAAGCTTTCTTT | CASSWAVAGVNTEAFF
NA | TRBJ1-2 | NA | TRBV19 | TGTGCCAGTAGTCAAATCGACGGGAACTATGGCTACACCTTC | CASSQIDGNYGYTF
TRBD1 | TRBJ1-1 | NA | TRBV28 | TGTGCCAGCAGTTTTGCCCTCCGTGGGACAGAGAACACTGAAGCTTTCTTT | CASSFALRGTENTEAFF
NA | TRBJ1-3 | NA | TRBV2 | TGTGCCAGCAGGGCCGGGTCCGCAGGGGCTGGAAACACCATATATTTT | CASRAGSAGAGNTIYF